These T cell receptor beta chains were read from a single sample in a study of T-cell memory formation after mild COVID-19. TCRdb called the 5' RACE reads again in MiXCR, with one record for every CDR3 protein. The table shows 150,000 to 200,000 distinct CDR3 sequences, with around a tenth occurring only once. Sequencing input: PBMCs or a T cell subset sorted from them (not recorded which). The receptors were sampled from a man between 18 and 35 years old who had mild COVID-19 (a few samples of this study predate the infection). Cell type and time point are not known. CDR3s leave out the opening cysteine and the closing phenylalanine or tryptophan. Expanded clones are given a class, and other clones once, few, many or no size at all.

NA,TRBV6-1,ASGETYGYT
NA,TRBV20-1,SAQNGDIQY
NA,TRBV4-2,ASSQVEGGTGELF
NA,TRBV7-2,ASRGGREFGNTIY
NA,TRBV20-1,SARDGQGLDTQY
NA,TRBV15,ATSRAYMGTGGVGTGQPQH
few,TRBV18,ASSSWTGGEGTDTQY
few,TRBV3-1,ASSHTLYSGNRETQY
few,TRBV5-1,ASSLAGQYQETQY
NA,TRBV7-2,ASSLVGTSGGTIAQY
NA,TRBV7-6,ASSPQTGYNSPLH
NA,TRBV4-3,ASSQNPTGGNEKLF
NA,TRBV6-2/TRBV6-3,ASSSQGGQPQH
many,TRBV12-3/TRBV12-4,ASSFRLAGLGEQF
NA,TRBV5-1,ASRDSTGELF
many,TRBV20-1,SAQAGGDREQF
few,TRBV5-7,ASSRGGQGGRETQY
NA,TRBV4-3,ASSQDRRQETQY
many,TRBV6-2/TRBV6-3,ASSPGGSGANVLT
many,TRBV5-1,ASSLGYRGQGYTEAF